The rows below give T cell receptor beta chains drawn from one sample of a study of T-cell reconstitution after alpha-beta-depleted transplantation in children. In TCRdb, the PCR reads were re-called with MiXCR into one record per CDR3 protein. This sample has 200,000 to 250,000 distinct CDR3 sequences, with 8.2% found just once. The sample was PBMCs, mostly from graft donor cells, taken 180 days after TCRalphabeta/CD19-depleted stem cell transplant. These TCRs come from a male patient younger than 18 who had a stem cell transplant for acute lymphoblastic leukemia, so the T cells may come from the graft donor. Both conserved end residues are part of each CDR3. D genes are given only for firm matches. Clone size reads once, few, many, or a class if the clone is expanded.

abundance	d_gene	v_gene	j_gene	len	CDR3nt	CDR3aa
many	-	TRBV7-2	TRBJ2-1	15	TGTGCCAGCAGCTTATCGGGACTTGCGGGGATTTCGCAGTTCTTC	CASSLSGLAGISQFF
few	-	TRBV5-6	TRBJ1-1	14	TGTGCCAGCAGCTTGGGTAATGGGAACACTGAAGCTTTCTTT	CASSLGNGNTEAFF
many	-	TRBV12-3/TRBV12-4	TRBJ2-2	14	TGTGCCAGCACCGCGACACCTCCAACCGGGGAGCTGTTTTTT	CASTATPPTGELFF
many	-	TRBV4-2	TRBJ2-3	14	TGTGCCAGCGGTCATAGCCCTAGCACAGATACGCAGTATTTT	CASGHSPSTDTQYF
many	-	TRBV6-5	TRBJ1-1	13	TGTGCCAGCAGTTCGACAGTAAACACTGAAGCTTTCTTT	CASSSTVNTEAFF
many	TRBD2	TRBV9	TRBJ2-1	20	TGTGCCAGCAGCGTAGGCCTAGGACTAGCGGGGTACAGCTCCTACAATGAGCAGTTCTTC	CASSVGLGLAGYSSYNEQFF
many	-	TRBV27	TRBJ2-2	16	TGTGCCAGCACCTACCTAGGAGGGCTGGGCACCGGGGAGCTGTTTTTT	CASTYLGGLGTGELFF
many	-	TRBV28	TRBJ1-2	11	TGTGCCAGCATGGGGAACTATGGCTACACCTTC	CASMGNYGYTF
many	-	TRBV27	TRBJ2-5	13	TGTGCCAGCAGTTTTAGGGAGTGGGAGACCCAGTACTTC	CASSFREWETQYF
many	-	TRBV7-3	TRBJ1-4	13	TGTGCCAGCAGCGAGGGTGCTAATGAAAAACTGTTTTTT	CASSEGANEKLFF
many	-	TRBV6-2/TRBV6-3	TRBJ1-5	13	TGTGCCAGCAGACCCACAGGGAAACAGCCCCAGCATTTT	CASRPTGKQPQHF
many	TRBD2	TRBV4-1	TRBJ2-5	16	TGCGCCAGCAGCCAAGATCCTAGCGGGCCCTTAGAGACCCAGTACTTC	CASSQDPSGPLETQYF
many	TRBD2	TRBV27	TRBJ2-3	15	TGTGCCAGCAGTTTAGTGGGGACTAGCGGGAGCACGCAGTATTTT	CASSLVGTSGSTQYF